This T cell receptor (beta chain) was sequenced in a study of technical replicates of blood from four donors. V shed 3 bases, J shed 1 base, and the junction held 5 bases outside the gene matches. The CDR3 length is 16 residues. Germline V CDR1 and CDR2: SGDLS, YYNGEE. Clones were sequenced by immunoSEQ multiplex PCR, and TCRdb holds only the in-frame ones, with some missing. The profile shows tens of thousands of clones, just over 90% of them singletons. Sample: T cells isolated from PBMCs. The clonotype comes from a human donor in good health. This chain connects TRBV9 to TRBJ1-1, with 11 bases that match TRBD1. The CDR3, as DNA: TGTGCCAGCAGCGCGCGGACAGGGGGCCCGAACACTGAAGCTTTCTTT. Translation: CASSARTGGPNTEAFF.